This entry lists 23 T cell receptor beta chains sequenced from one sample in a study of blood T cells in healthy people across ages. The authors ran a second PCR of 7 to 11 cycles using a sample-barcoded 5' primer and a J-beta primer mix. TCRdb processed the 5' RACE reads anew with MiXCR; each CDR3 protein has one entry. The sample includes hundreds of thousands of distinct CDR3 sequences, around a quarter seen only once; the top ten take 3%. The sample was also linked to a second study, of T cells of mothers and their children.

The sequenced sample was blood. The receptors originated from a boy aged 5-17 years in good health.

This clonotype appeared a few times. The chain is built from TRBV9 and TRBJ2-5; 15 positions agree with TRBD2. V was clipped by 4 bases and J by 9 bases; unmatched bases: 4. Germline V lookup: CDR1 SGDLS, CDR2 YYNGEE. The CDR3 is 14 residues long. The CDR3 region is CASSYWTSGGAQYF. The CDR3 nucleotides are TGTGCCAGCAGCTATTGGACTAGCGGGGGGGCCCAGTACTTC.

The rearrangement links TRBV2 to TRBJ2-7, with a tentative D call TRBD1 (6 bases). Per the germline V gene, CDR1 is SNHLY and CDR2 is FYNNEI. V lost 6 bases and J 0 bases, leaving 24 bases between the germline ends. There are 18 residues in the CDR3. CDR3 DNA: TGTGCCAGCAGAAACTCACGGGGACAAGGGGTTACCTCCTACGAGCAGTACTTC. It is translated as CASRNSRGQGVTSYEQYF.

The J gene is TRBJ2-2, the V gene TRBV6-5; 7 bases agree with TRBD1. Trimming removed 7 bases from V and 6 bases from J; junction bases left unmatched: 8. There are 14 residues in the CDR3. Germline CDR1 MNHEY, CDR2 SVGAGI. CDR3 in amino acids: CASTQGQYAGELFF. CDR3 bases: TGTGCCAGCACGCAGGGACAGTACGCCGGGGAGCTGTTTTTT.

V gene TRBV6-2 or TRBV6-3 combines with J gene TRBJ2-2, with D possibly matching TRBD1 (7 bases). The CDR3 runs to 18 residues. Looked up from germline, CDR1 is MNHEY and CDR2 is SVGEGT. V was clipped by 6 bases and J by 7 bases, with 27 bases between them. The CDR3 loop reads CASRTGPGGEVLIGELFF. The CDR3 bases are TGTGCCAGCAGGACAGGGCCCGGCGGGGAGGTTCTTATCGGGGAGCTGTTTTTT.

There are a few counts of this clonotype. A much larger clonotype is one base distant, so this may be a read error. The rearrangement joins TRBV24-1 to TRBJ2-5; D is possibly TRBD1 or TRBD2 (6 bases each). The CDR3 length is 14 residues. CDR1 is KGHDR, CDR2 SFDVKD, per germline. CDR3 loop: CAPSDSRGGETQYF. DNA of the CDR3: TGTGCCCCCAGTGATTCCAGGGGAGGAGAGACCCAGTACTTC.

J is TRBJ1-5 and V is TRBV7-9; tentatively, D is TRBD1 (6 bases). This CDR3 contains 13 residues. The germline CDR1 and CDR2 sequences are SEHNR and FQNEAQ (reference sequence). The V gene lost 8 bases and the J gene lost 6 bases, with 14 bases spanning the gap. CDR3 sequence (DNA): TGTGCCAGCCAAGGGGGGTCGGGTCAGCCCCAGCATTTT. It is translated as CASQGGSGQPQHF.

This clonotype was observed at least ten times. A much larger clone lies a single base off, so this may be a read error. This chain joins TRBV29-1 and TRBJ2-6; D gene uncertain. CDR1 is SQVTM and CDR2 is ANQGSEA in the germline V gene. V was pared by 4 bases and J by 0 bases, with 4 bases between. This CDR3 has 13 amino acids. CDR3 in amino acids: CSVVRSGANVLTF. CDR3 bases: TGCAGCGTTGTCCGCTCTGGGGCCAACGTCCTGACTTTC.

This chain links TRBV12-3 or TRBV12-4 with TRBJ1-6; 10 positions match TRBD1. J was trimmed by 7 bases and V by 8 bases; bases with no gene match: 8. The CDR3 is 15 amino acids. The CDR3 coding sequence is TGTGCCAGCGCCTTAATGGGACAGGGGAATTCACCCCTCCACTTT. Translation: CASALMGQGNSPLHF.

The chain uses TRBV12-3 or TRBV12-4 and TRBJ1-5; unclear D gene. Trimming took off 6 bases at V and 5 bases at J, with 14 bases between the two ends. The CDR3 is 14 residues long. The CDR3: CASSSGGKDQPQHF. The CDR3 DNA sequence: TGTGCCAGCAGCTCAGGCGGGAAGGATCAGCCCCAGCATTTT.

This clonotype was recorded many times. The rearrangement links TRBV28 to TRBJ2-7, with 9 nucleotides matching TRBD1. The V gene's germline CDR1 is MDHEN and CDR2 SYDVKM. J lost 5 bases, V lost 6 bases, and 2 bases had no gene match. CDR3 length: 12 amino acids. The CDR3 coding sequence is TGTGCCAGCAGACAGGGGGCCCACGAGCAGTACTTC. Protein product: CASRQGAHEQYF.

This clonotype was recorded a few times. This chain uses TRBV5-1 with TRBJ2-5, with 9 nucleotides matching TRBD1. J gave up 13 bases and V 4 bases, and 11 bases lay outside the gene matches. The CDR3 is made up of 13 amino acids. Germline values: CDR1 SGHRS, CDR2 YFSETQ. The CDR3 loop is CASSLRDRADSYF. The DNA for the CDR3 is TGCGCCAGCAGCCTACGGGACAGGGCGGATTCGTACTTC.

This clonotype was observed a few times. This chain links TRBV6-5 with TRBJ2-1; the match to TRBD2 covers 12 bases. V lost 8 bases, J lost 4 bases, and 6 bases stayed unmatched. The CDR3 is 15 residues long. The germline CDR1 and CDR2 sequences are MNHEY and SVGAGI. CDR3 loop: CASGSLAGGYNEQFF. For the CDR3, the DNA is TGTGCCAGCGGTTCACTAGCGGGGGGTTACAATGAGCAGTTCTTC.

This clonotype was counted only a few times. This chain connects TRBV5-1 to TRBJ1-1, with 9 bases lining up with TRBD1. This CDR3 is 15 amino acids long. Germline loops: CDR1 SGHRS, CDR2 YFSETQ. V lost 4 bases and J lost 3; bases outside the gene matches: 7. CDR3 nucleotide sequence: TGCGCCAGCAGCATTCGACAGGGGGGGTACACTGAAGCTTTCTTT. It yields the protein CASSIRQGGYTEAFF.

J is TRBJ2-7 and V is TRBV7-3, with TRBD1 matching over 9 bases. V was pared by 8 bases and J by 0 bases, with 8 bases of the junction left unmatched. The CDR3 sequence is 15 residues long. CDR1 and CDR2 (germline): SGHTA, FQGTGA. CDR3 sequence reads: CASAPGTGPSYEQYF. CDR3 nucleotides: TGTGCCAGCGCCCCCGGGACAGGGCCCTCCTACGAGCAGTACTTC.

CDR3 in DNA: TGCAGCGTAGCCGGGACAGCGGAAATATACGCCGGGGAGCTGTTTTTT. Protein sequence: CSVAGTAEIYAGELFF. The V gene is TRBV29-1, the J gene TRBJ2-2; 7 positions agree with TRBD1. Germline V gene sequence: CDR1 SQVTM, CDR2 ANQGSEA. This CDR3 has 16 residues. V was pared by 6 bases and J by 6 bases, with 16 bases of the junction left unmatched.

This chain uses TRBV6-1 with TRBJ2-7, with D perhaps TRBD1 (6 bases). Germline V gene sequence: CDR1 MNHNS, CDR2 SASEGT. V was clipped by 6 bases and J by 2 bases, with 11 bases between them. CDR3 size: 13 residues. CDR3 in DNA: TGTGCCAGCAGACTACCAGGGGCCTACGAGCAGTACTTC. Encoded protein: CASRLPGAYEQYF.

Only a few counts were recorded for this clonotype. The rearrangement links TRBV5-1 to TRBJ1-6; D perhaps matches TRBD1 (5 bases). The CDR3 is 16 amino acids. V was clipped by 0 bases and J by 10 bases, with 17 bases between them. Germline lookup yields CDR1 SGHRS and CDR2 YFSETQ. CDR3 amino acids: CASSLAGTSPPSPLHF. DNA for the CDR3: TGCGCCAGCAGCTTGGCGGGGACGAGCCCTCCCTCACCCCTCCACTTT.

This clonotype was recorded a few times. This rearrangement joins TRBV4-1 to TRBJ1-2, with a weak D call TRBD1 (5 bases). Per germline, CDR1 MGHRA and CDR2 YSYEKL. Trimming shortened V by 6 bases and J by 1 base, and 15 bases separated the two germline ends. The CDR3 is 15 amino acids. CDR3 nucleotide sequence: TGCGCCAGCAGGGCTATCGGGGGGAGTAACTATGGCTACACCTTC. Amino acids: CASRAIGGSNYGYTF.

The J gene is TRBJ1-1, the V gene TRBV5-1; D is undetermined. The CDR3 has 14 amino acids. V gave up 4 bases and J gave up 4 bases, with 14 bases separating them. Per germline, CDR1 SGHRS and CDR2 YFSETQ. The chain's CDR3 is CASSPVRVSTEAFF. In DNA, the CDR3 is TGCGCCAGCAGCCCGGTGCGGGTCAGCACTGAAGCTTTCTTT. Based on the CDR3 plus reference TRBV5-1 and TRBJ1-1, the full variable domain is KAGVTQTPRYLIKTRGQQVTLSCSPISGHRSVSWYQQTPGQGLQFLFEYFSETQRNKGNFPGRFSGRQFSNSRSEMNVSTLELGDSALYLCASSPVRVSTEAFFGQGTRLTVV.

This clonotype has a count of ten or more. This rearrangement joins TRBV29-1 to TRBJ2-5; TRBD1 agrees at 10 bases. The DNA end lines up better with TRBJ2-7; the J call may be wrong. The CDR3 has 15 residues. Looked up from germline, CDR1 is SQVTM and CDR2 is ANQGSEA. Here the CDR3 reads CSVEDMGQGTNEQYF. CDR3 bases: TGCAGCGTTGAAGATATGGGACAGGGGACGAACGAGCAGTACTTC.

This clonotype occurred a few times. The rearrangement joins TRBV6-5 to TRBJ2-3; the match to TRBD2 covers 7 bases. The CDR3 has 21 amino acids. Losses at the gene ends were 0 bases for V and 0 bases for J; bases not matched to a gene: 18. Germline-derived CDR1 and CDR2 are MNHEY and SVGAGI. The CDR3 sequence: CASSYSIFSASGPSSTDTQYF. The CDR3 DNA reads as TGTGCCAGCAGTTACTCGATTTTCAGTGCTAGCGGCCCCTCTAGCACAGATACGCAGTATTTT.

This clonotype has more than one count but fewer than ten. This chain connects TRBV10-3 to TRBJ2-2, with D possibly matching TRBD2 (6 bases). The CDR3 is made up of 16 amino acids. The V gene's germline CDR1 is ENHRY and CDR2 SYGVKD. Trimming took 4 bases from V and 5 from J, leaving 17 bases between them. The CDR3: CAISGWKSSGTGELFF. In DNA, the CDR3 is TGTGCCATCAGTGGGTGGAAGTCGAGCGGGACCGGGGAGCTGTTTTTT.

The rearrangement links TRBV7-9 to TRBJ2-5; TRBD1 matches at 9 bases. In germline, CDR1 is SEHNR, CDR2 FQNEAQ (reference sequence). Trimming removed 3 bases from V and 11 bases from J; junction bases left unmatched: 10. The CDR3 contains 14 residues. CDR3 nucleotides: TGTGCCAGCAGCTTCCGGGACAGGGCCTACGGGCAGTACTTC. Residues: CASSFRDRAYGQYF.